This T cell receptor (beta chain) stems from a study of Tregs in tolerant kidney transplant recipients. Study-level results: Nucleotide sequences could not be compared across some patients' samples due to primer changes.

Mixed chimerism was transient after nonmyeloablative marrow transplants from related graft donors. About this clone itself: What it binds is not known. Read sequence stops 3 residues before the CDR3 end, and the germline J gene provides the missing end.

Sequencing used immunoSEQ multiplex PCR; TCRdb keeps in-frame clones, though not all of them. This sample's table has 25,000 to 40,000 clones. Trimming removed 4 bases from V and 7 bases from J, with 11 bases in between. The germline V gene has CDR1 SQVTM and CDR2 ANQGSEA. The length of the CDR3 is 12 residues. This chain links TRBV29-1 with TRBJ2-1; D remains ambiguous. Specimen: CD4+ T cells from blood (PBMCs), collected 24 months after the transplant. The receptor was derived from a human patient who received a combined kidney and bone marrow transplant. Some of the T cells may derive from the graft donor. CDR3 residues: CSVGESENEQFF. The CDR3 DNA, read in part, is TGCAGCGTTGGCGAGTCCGAAAATGAG.